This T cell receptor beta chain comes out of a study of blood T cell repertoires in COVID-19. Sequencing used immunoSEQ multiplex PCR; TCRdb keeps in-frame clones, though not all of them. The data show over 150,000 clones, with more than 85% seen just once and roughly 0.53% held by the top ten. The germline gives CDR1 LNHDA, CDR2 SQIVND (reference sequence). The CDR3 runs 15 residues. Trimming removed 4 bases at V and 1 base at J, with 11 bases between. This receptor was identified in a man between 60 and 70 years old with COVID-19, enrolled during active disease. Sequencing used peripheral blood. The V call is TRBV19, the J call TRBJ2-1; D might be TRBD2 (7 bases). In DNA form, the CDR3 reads TGTGCCAGTAGTAGAGGGGGGGGGTCCTACAATGAGCAGTTCTTC. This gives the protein CASSRGGGSYNEQFF.